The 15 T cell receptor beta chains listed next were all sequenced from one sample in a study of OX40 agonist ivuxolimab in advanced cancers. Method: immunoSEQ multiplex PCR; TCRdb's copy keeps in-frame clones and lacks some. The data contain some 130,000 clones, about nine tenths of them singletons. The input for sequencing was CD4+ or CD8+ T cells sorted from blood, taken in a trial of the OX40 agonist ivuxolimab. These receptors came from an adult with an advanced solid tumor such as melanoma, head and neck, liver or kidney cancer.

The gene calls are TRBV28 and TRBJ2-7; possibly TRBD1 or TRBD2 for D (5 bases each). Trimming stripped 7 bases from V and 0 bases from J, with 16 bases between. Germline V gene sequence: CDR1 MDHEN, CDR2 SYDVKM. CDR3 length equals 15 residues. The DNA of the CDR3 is TGTGCCAGCAACCAGGGACGTTCGAGCTCCTACGAGCAGTACTTC. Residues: CASNQGRSSSYEQYF.

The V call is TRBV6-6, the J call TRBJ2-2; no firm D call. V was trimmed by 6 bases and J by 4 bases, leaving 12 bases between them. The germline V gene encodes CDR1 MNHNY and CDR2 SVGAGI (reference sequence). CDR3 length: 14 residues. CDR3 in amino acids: CASSGRLLTGELFF. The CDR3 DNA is TGTGCCAGCAGCGGTAGGCTCCTCACCGGGGAGCTGTTTTTT.

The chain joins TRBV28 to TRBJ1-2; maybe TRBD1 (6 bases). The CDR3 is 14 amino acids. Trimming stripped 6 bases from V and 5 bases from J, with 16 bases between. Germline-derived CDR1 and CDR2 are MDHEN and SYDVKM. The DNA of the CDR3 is TGTGCCAGCAGCCGACAGGCCGCGCTTTATGGCTACACCTTC. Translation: CASSRQAALYGYTF.

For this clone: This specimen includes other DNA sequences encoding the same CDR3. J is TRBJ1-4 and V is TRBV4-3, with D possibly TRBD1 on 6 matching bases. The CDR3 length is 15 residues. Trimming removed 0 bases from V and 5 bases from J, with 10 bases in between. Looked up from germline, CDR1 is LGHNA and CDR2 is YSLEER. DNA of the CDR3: TGCGCCAGCAGCCAAGAGGGGCAGGGGAATGAAAAACTGTTTTTT. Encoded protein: CASSQEGQGNEKLFF.

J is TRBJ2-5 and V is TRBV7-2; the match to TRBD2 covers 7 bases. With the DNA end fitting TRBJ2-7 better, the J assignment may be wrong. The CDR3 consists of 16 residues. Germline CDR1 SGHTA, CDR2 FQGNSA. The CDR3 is CASSLAGGPVTHEQYF. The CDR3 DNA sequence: TGTGCCAGCAGCTTAGCGGGAGGGCCCGTTACCCACGAGCAGTACTTC.

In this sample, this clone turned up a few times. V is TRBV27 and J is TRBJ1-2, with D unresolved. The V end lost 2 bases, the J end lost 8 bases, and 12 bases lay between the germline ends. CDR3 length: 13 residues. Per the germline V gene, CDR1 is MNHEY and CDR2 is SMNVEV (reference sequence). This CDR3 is CASSLPGRGGYTF. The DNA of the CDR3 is TGTGCCAGCAGTTTACCCGGCCGCGGGGGCTACACCTTC.

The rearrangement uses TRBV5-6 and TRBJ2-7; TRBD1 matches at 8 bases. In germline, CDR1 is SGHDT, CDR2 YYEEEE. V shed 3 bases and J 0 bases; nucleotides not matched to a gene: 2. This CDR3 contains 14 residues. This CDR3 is CASSWGQVSYEQYF. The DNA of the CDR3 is TGTGCCAGCAGCTGGGGACAGGTCTCCTACGAGCAGTACTTC.

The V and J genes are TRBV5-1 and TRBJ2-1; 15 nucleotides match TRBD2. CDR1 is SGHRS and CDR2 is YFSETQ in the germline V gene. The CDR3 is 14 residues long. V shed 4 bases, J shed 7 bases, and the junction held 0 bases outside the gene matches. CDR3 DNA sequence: TGCGCCAGCAGCGGGACTAGCGGGAGGAATGAGCAGTTCTTC. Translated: CASSGTSGRNEQFF. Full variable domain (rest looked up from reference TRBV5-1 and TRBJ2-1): KAGVTQTPRYLIKTRGQQVTLSCSPISGHRSVSWYQQTPGQGLQFLFEYFSETQRNKGNFPGRFSGRQFSNSRSEMNVSTLELGDSALYLCASSGTSGRNEQFFGPGTRLTVL.

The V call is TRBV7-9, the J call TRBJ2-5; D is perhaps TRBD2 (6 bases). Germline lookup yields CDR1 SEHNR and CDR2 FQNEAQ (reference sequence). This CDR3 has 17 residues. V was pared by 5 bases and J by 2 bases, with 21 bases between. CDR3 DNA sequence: TGTGCCAGCAGCCCCGGAGGGTCTCCCCACCCTCAAGAGACCCAGTACTTC. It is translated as CASSPGGSPHPQETQYF.

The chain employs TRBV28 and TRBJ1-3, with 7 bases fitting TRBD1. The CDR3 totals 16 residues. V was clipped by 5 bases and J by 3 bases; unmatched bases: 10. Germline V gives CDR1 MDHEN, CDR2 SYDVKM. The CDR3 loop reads CASSPGGSTYGNTIYF. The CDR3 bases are TGTGCCAGCAGTCCAGGGGGGTCAACATATGGAAACACCATATATTTT. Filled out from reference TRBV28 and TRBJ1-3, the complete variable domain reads DVKVTQSSRYLVKRTGEKVFLECVQDMDHENMFWYRQDPGLGLRLIYFSYDVKMKEKGDIPEGYSVSREKKERFSLILESASTNQTSMYLCASSPGGSTYGNTIYFGEGSWLTVV.

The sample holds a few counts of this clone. In DNA, the CDR3 is TGTGCCAGCAGCCCCGCCGGCACTGAAGCTTTCTTT. It yields the protein CASSPAGTEAFF. The V and J genes are TRBV4-2 and TRBJ1-1, with D hard to call. Between the trimmed V and J ends, which lost 4 bases and 4 bases, there was a span of 7 bases. CDR3 length: 12 residues. The V gene's germline CDR1 is LGHNA and CDR2 YNFKEQ.

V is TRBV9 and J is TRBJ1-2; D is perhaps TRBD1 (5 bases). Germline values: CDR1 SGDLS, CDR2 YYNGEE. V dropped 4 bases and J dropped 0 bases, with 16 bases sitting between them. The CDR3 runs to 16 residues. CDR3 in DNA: TGTGCCAGCAGCCCCCCCGGGACTGTAGCTAACTATGGCTACACCTTC. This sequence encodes CASSPPGTVANYGYTF.

As DNA, the CDR3 is TGTGCCAGCAGCCCCCCGGCATCGAACACCGGGGAGCTGTTTTTT. It specifies CASSPPASNTGELFF. J is TRBJ2-2 and V is TRBV9; D is ambiguous. This CDR3 region has 15 residues. V shed 4 bases and J shed 0 bases, with 10 bases lying between them. The germline gives CDR1 SGDLS, CDR2 YYNGEE.

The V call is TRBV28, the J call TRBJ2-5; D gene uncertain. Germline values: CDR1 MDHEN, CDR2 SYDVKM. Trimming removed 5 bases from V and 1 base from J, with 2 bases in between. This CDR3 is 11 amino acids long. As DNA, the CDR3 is TGTGCCAGCAGTATCCAAGAGACCCAGTACTTC. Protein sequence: CASSIQETQYF.

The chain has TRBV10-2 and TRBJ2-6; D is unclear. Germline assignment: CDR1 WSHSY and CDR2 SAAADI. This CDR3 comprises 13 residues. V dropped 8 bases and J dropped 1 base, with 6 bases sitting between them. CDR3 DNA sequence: TGCGCCAGCCTAGAATCTGGGGCCAACGTCCTGACTTTC. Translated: CASLESGANVLTF.